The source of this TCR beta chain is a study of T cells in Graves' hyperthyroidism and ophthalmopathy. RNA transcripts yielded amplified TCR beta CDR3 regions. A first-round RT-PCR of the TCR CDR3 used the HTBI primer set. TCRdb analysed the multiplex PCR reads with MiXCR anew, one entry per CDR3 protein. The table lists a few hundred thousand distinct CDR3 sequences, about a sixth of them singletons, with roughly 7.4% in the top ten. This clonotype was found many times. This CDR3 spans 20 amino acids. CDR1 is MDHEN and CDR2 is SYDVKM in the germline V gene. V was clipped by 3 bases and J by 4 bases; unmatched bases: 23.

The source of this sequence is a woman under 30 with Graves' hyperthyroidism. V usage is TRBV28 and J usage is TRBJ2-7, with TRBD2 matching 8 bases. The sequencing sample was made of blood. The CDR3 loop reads CASSLSVGGWGSGGIYEQYF. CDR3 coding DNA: TGTGCCAGCAGTTTGTCAGTTGGGGGGTGGGGGAGCGGGGGTATTTACGAGCAGTACTTC.